Shown below are 14 T cell receptor beta chains from a single sample sequenced in a study of T cell changes during pregnancy in multiple sclerosis. Sequencing used immunoSEQ multiplex PCR; TCRdb keeps in-frame clones, though not all of them. The sample includes 30,000 to 35,000 clones, 90% of them seen just once. The specimen was CD8+ T cells from peripheral blood mononuclear cells, collected before pregnancy. These receptors all stem from a female donor with multiple sclerosis, enrolled in a pregnancy study.

The chain links TRBV29-1 to TRBJ1-2; 11 bases are shared with TRBD1. The trim removed 3 bases at V and 8 bases at J, leaving 2 bases unmatched. The CDR3 totals 12 residues. Germline loops: CDR1 SQVTM, CDR2 ANQGSEA. The CDR3 protein is CSVDGDRGGYTF. DNA of the CDR3: TGCAGCGTTGACGGGGACAGGGGGGGCTACACCTTC.

The rearrangement joins TRBV4-3 to TRBJ2-5, with 8 bases identical to TRBD2. The V and J ends lost 0 bases and 5 bases, in that order; junction bases with no gene match: 5. CDR3 length: 15 amino acids. Germline CDR1 and CDR2: LGHNA and YSLEER. CDR3: CASSQELSGVETQYF. The DNA for the CDR3 is TGCGCCAGCAGCCAAGAGCTTAGCGGGGTTGAGACCCAGTACTTC.

The chain uses TRBV6-1 and TRBJ1-5; D may be TRBD1 (5 bases). The CDR3 extends over 15 amino acids. Germline V gives CDR1 MNHNS, CDR2 SASEGT. V was pared by 6 bases and J by 2 bases, with 14 bases between. The CDR3 loop reads CASRGLLGGNQPQHF. Written as DNA, the CDR3 is TGTGCCAGCAGGGGACTCCTCGGTGGCAATCAGCCCCAGCATTTT.

The genes are TRBV4-2 and TRBJ1-5; the D gene is possibly TRBD1 (6 bases). V was cut by 2 bases and J by 4 bases, with 18 bases left in between. Germline V lookup: CDR1 LGHNA, CDR2 YNFKEQ. The length of the CDR3 is 17 residues. This CDR3 reads CASSQPSWEGGNQPQHF. CDR3 sequence (DNA): TGTGCCAGCAGCCAACCCTCCTGGGAAGGGGGTAATCAGCCCCAGCATTTT.

V is TRBV29-1 and J is TRBJ2-2, with D tentatively TRBD1 (5 bases). CDR3 length: 14 amino acids. The V gene's germline CDR1 is SQVTM and CDR2 ANQGSEA. Trimming stripped 7 bases from V and 0 bases from J, with 12 bases between. The DNA for the CDR3 is TGCAGCGGAGCGCAGGGTCCGAACACCGGGGAGCTGTTTTTT. It encodes CSGAQGPNTGELFF.

The chain links TRBV18 to TRBJ1-2; D is unresolved. Germline V gene lookup returns CDR1 KGHSH and CDR2 LQKENI. The CDR3 totals 17 residues. V gave up 0 bases and J gave up 4 bases, with 18 bases separating them. The CDR3 sequence is CASSPPGLGRTTYGYTF. The CDR3 DNA reads as TGTGCCAGCTCACCACCGGGATTAGGCAGGACTACCTATGGCTACACCTTC.

The chain combines TRBV4-2 with TRBJ2-7; D is unresolved. The CDR3 spans 12 residues. Trimming took 1 base from V and 3 from J, leaving 4 bases between them. CDR1 is LGHNA, CDR2 YNFKEQ, per germline. The CDR3 loop reads CASSQANYEQYF. The CDR3 DNA is TGTGCCAGCAGCCAAGCTAACTACGAGCAGTACTTC.

The chain employs TRBV6-1 and TRBJ2-7, with 7 bases that match TRBD2. The CDR3 runs 15 residues. After removal of 2 bases from V and 0 bases from J, the junction contained 4 bases not matched to a gene. Germline values: CDR1 MNHNS, CDR2 SASEGT. CDR3 loop: CASSELPSGSYEQYF. The CDR3 nucleotides read TGTGCCAGCAGTGAATTGCCTAGCGGCTCCTACGAGCAGTACTTC.

V gene TRBV6-1 combines with J gene TRBJ1-1; no clear D. Germline CDR1 reads MNHNS; CDR2 reads SASEGT. The CDR3 runs 13 residues. The ends were cut back, 8 bases at V and 0 bases at J, with 10 bases in the middle. CDR3 nucleotides: TGTGCCAGCCCGACTTGGATGAACACTGAAGCTTTCTTT. Protein product: CASPTWMNTEAFF.

The J gene is TRBJ2-7, the V gene TRBV19, with a possible D match to TRBD1 (6 bases). This CDR3 contains 13 residues. Between the trimmed V and J ends, which lost 9 bases and 0 bases, there was a span of 12 bases. Germline lookup yields CDR1 LNHDA and CDR2 SQIVND (reference sequence). The CDR3 reads CASRQESSYEQYF. As DNA, the CDR3 is TGTGCCAGCCGACAGGAGAGCTCCTACGAGCAGTACTTC.

The chain uses TRBV4-2 and TRBJ1-5; TRBD1 matches at 10 bases. Germline-derived CDR1 and CDR2 are LGHNA and YNFKEQ. The CDR3 has 15 amino acids. V lost 2 bases to trimming and J lost 4 bases; unmatched junction nucleotides: 2. The CDR3 loop reads CASSQPGQGNQPQHF. CDR3 nucleotides: TGTGCCAGCAGCCAACCGGGACAGGGGAATCAGCCCCAGCATTTT.

This chain joins TRBV19 and TRBJ2-1; D uncertain. Trimming took off 6 bases at V and 2 bases at J, with 5 bases between the two ends. CDR3 length: 12 amino acids. The germline V gene has CDR1 LNHDA and CDR2 SQIVND (reference sequence). CDR3 sequence reads: CASSTAYNEQFF. In nucleotides, the CDR3 is TGTGCCAGTAGCACAGCCTACAATGAGCAGTTCTTC.

This clone has a single count. The rearrangement uses TRBV27 and TRBJ2-7; 7 bases are a match to TRBD2. Germline V CDR1 and CDR2: MNHEY, SMNVEV (reference sequence). The J segment lost 5 bases and the V segment lost 3 bases, leaving 7 bases of the junction unmatched. This CDR3 is 14 amino acids long. CDR3 sequence (DNA): TGTGCCAGCAGTTTTTTTAGGGGAGGGGACGAGCAGTACTTC. Protein: CASSFFRGGDEQYF.

The rearrangement links TRBV12-2 to TRBJ2-7; the table names TRBD2, a call not compared with the DNA. TRBV12-2 is noted as a pseudogene. The CDR3 consists of 19 residues. CDR3 sequence reads: CASRARWIAGTISTYEQYF. For the CDR3, the DNA is TGTGCAAGTCGCGCAAGGTGGATCGCGGGGACTATTAGTACCTACGAGCAGTACTTC.